These 12 T cell receptor beta chains share one sample of origin, sequenced in a study of T cells in tuberculosis (dated by TCRdb to 2017 to 2018). The time point label, read with the paper, signifies: new active TB diagnosis, blood taken before or within 7 days of starting treatment. Receptor libraries were prepared by the immunoSEQ multiplex PCR assay. Sourced from immuneACCESS, this table was stored by TCRdb with only in-frame sequences that have V and J called. A share of the clones is absent; for the studies checked, an unresolved V gene accounts for under half, and the remainder has no known explanation. The sample table records around 35,000 clones; around 90% of these occur just once. The ten largest account for nearly 2.5% of the sample. Sequenced material: PBMCs, taken at tuberculosis diagnosis. The source is an adult with tuberculosis.

The chain recombines TRBV5-4 with TRBJ2-7; the match to TRBD2 covers 11 bases. This CDR3 spans 15 amino acids. CDR1 is SGHNT, CDR2 YYREEE, per germline (reference sequence). After removal of 3 bases from V and 3 bases from J, the junction contained 5 bases not matched to a gene. CDR3: CASSSWTSGLYEQYF. The CDR3 DNA reads TGTGCCAGCAGCTCGTGGACTAGCGGGCTCTACGAGCAGTACTTC.

The chain is built from TRBV19 and TRBJ2-1; D possibly corresponds to TRBD2 (7 bases). The CDR3 is 14 residues long. The ends were cut back, 3 bases at V and 8 bases at J, with 14 bases in the middle. The germline gives CDR1 LNHDA, CDR2 SQIVND (reference sequence). CDR3 residues: CASSIRGGGDEQFF. For the CDR3, the DNA is TGTGCCAGTAGTATTAGAGGGGGGGGCGATGAGCAGTTCTTC. Full variable domain (missing parts from reference TRBV19 and TRBJ2-1): DGGITQSPKYLFRKEGQNVTLSCEQNLNHDAMYWYRQDPGQGLRLIYYSQIVNDFQKGDIAEGYSVSREKKESFPLTVTSAQKNPTAFYLCASSIRGGGDEQFFGPGTRLTVL.

This chain joins TRBV19 and TRBJ2-2; 8 bases map to TRBD1. CDR3 length equals 15 residues. Trimming took 6 bases from V and 6 from J; bases not matched to a gene: 9. The V gene's germline CDR1 is LNHDA and CDR2 SQIVND (reference sequence). CDR3 loop: CASRWGTGEAGELFF. The CDR3 coding sequence is TGTGCCAGTAGATGGGGGACAGGCGAGGCCGGGGAGCTGTTTTTT. Variable domain in full (rest from reference TRBV19 and TRBJ2-2): DGGITQSPKYLFRKEGQNVTLSCEQNLNHDAMYWYRQDPGQGLRLIYYSQIVNDFQKGDIAEGYSVSREKKESFPLTVTSAQKNPTAFYLCASRWGTGEAGELFFGEGSRLTVL.

This chain uses TRBV19 with TRBJ1-6; 7 bases are a match to TRBD1. V shed 6 bases, J shed 9 bases, and the junction held 8 bases outside the gene matches. The CDR3 sequence is 14 residues long. Germline loops: CDR1 LNHDA, CDR2 SQIVND (reference sequence). The CDR3 sequence: CASRPGTDSSPLHF. Here the CDR3 DNA reads TGTGCCAGTAGGCCCGGGACAGACAGTTCACCCCTCCACTTT.

This clone is a singleton in its sample. V usage is TRBV28 and J usage is TRBJ2-3, with 12 bases that match TRBD2. Trimming took 2 bases from V and 5 from J; bases not matched to a gene: 8. Germline CDR1 is MDHEN and CDR2 is SYDVKM. CDR3 length: 17 residues. The CDR3 nucleotides read TGTGCCAGCAGTTTAGGGACTAGCGGGCCACCTCAAGATACGCAGTATTTT. This gives the protein CASSLGTSGPPQDTQYF.

V gene TRBV11-2 combines with J gene TRBJ2-1; 7 nucleotides match TRBD1. With 1 base clipped from V and 9 bases from J, the junction kept 3 bases outside the gene matches. The CDR3 has 13 residues. CDR1 SGHAT and CDR2 FQNNGV come from the germline V gene. CDR3 sequence (DNA): TGTGCCAGCAGCTTAGGAGGGGGCGTTGAGCAGTTCTTC. Translation: CASSLGGGVEQFF.

In this sample, this clone turned up once. The CDR3 DNA sequence: TGTGCCAGCAGCCCCCGGGGAGGCGGGGGGGTCGAGCAGTACGTC. Translated, it gives CASSPRGGGGVEQYV. This chain joins TRBV7-2 and TRBJ2-7; 9 bases line up with TRBD2. CDR3 length: 15 residues. The trim removed 5 bases at V and 6 bases at J, leaving 11 bases unmatched. Germline V lookup: CDR1 SGHTA, CDR2 FQGNSA.

V is TRBV7-2 and J is TRBJ2-7, with 10 bases lining up with TRBD1. The germline gives CDR1 SGHTA, CDR2 FQGNSA. V shed 5 bases and J 3 bases; nucleotides not matched to a gene: 4. The CDR3 runs 14 residues. The CDR3 loop reads CASSPRTGGYEQYF. In DNA, the CDR3 is TGTGCCAGCAGCCCTAGGACAGGGGGCTACGAGCAGTACTTC.

The gene calls are TRBV4-1 and TRBJ1-5; D might be TRBD1 (5 bases). This CDR3 has 15 residues. The germline V gene encodes CDR1 MGHRA and CDR2 YSYEKL. V was cut by 3 bases and J by 5 bases, with 14 bases left in between. The CDR3 here is CASSQGEGEDQPQHF. In nucleotides, the CDR3 is TGCGCCAGCAGCCAGGGGGAGGGAGAGGATCAGCCCCAGCATTTT.

This clone showed up just once. The chain links TRBV2 to TRBJ2-2, with D perhaps TRBD2 (8 bases). CDR1 is SNHLY and CDR2 is FYNNEI in the germline V gene. There are 22 residues in the CDR3. V was shortened by 6 bases and J by 4 bases, with 36 bases between the two germline ends. CDR3 protein: CASRTPSGTSSSGGLVTGELFF. Written as DNA, the CDR3 is TGTGCCAGCAGGACTCCCTCCGGGACTAGTTCCTCAGGGGGACTAGTCACCGGGGAGCTGTTTTTT.

The chain carries TRBV4-1 and TRBJ2-2; 7 nucleotides match TRBD1. V trimming: 4 bases; J trimming: 4 bases; junction bases outside the gene matches: 6. The CDR3 is 15 residues long. Germline loops: CDR1 MGHRA, CDR2 YSYEKL. CDR3 nucleotides: TGCGCCAGCAGCCTCCGGGCAGGGGGCACCGGGGAGCTGTTTTTT. Residues: CASSLRAGGTGELFF.

The rearrangement uses TRBV10-3 and TRBJ2-3, with a weak D call TRBD1 (5 bases). Germline V gene data show CDR1 as ENHRY and CDR2 as SYGVKD. The CDR3 extends over 13 amino acids. V lost 4 bases to trimming and J lost 4 bases, with 9 bases between them. CDR3 residues: CAISGQGPDTQYF. CDR3 bases: TGTGCCATCAGTGGGCAGGGCCCAGATACGCAGTATTTT.